This T cell receptor beta chain was obtained from a study of OX40 agonist ivuxolimab in advanced cancers. General notes on the study: The costimulatory receptor OX40 (CD134) was targeted by ivuxolimab, a fully human IgG2 agonistic monoclonal antibody. Intravenous ivuxolimab was administered to patients every 2 weeks at six dose levels: 0.01, 0.1, 0.3, 1.5, 3 and 10 mg/kg. Among the roughly 54 dose-escalation patients, some 20 had hepatocellular carcinoma, about 15 melanoma, 9 renal cell carcinoma and 9 head and neck cancer. The dose-escalation cohort was around 83% male with a mean age of about 60 years, ranging from roughly 20 to 80. Prior anti-PD-1, anti-PD-L1 or anti-CTLA-4 therapy was permitted, and checkpoint inhibitors had been received by more than 35% of dose-escalation patients. Partial responses occurred in three dose-escalation patients, of whom one had hepatocellular carcinoma and two had cutaneous melanoma. Peripheral TCRbeta sequencing was intended to test whether TCR sequence diversity was altered and clonal T-cell expansion was caused by ivuxolimab. The paper reports the monotherapy dose-escalation portion (N of about 54 patients) of the phase I ivuxolimab trial.

CDR1 and CDR2, per the germline V gene, are SGHRS and YFSETQ. The CDR3 covers 15 residues, taking in both the cysteine and the phenylalanine. CDR3 DNA only is kept here, 45 bases in frame from base 1. V was cut back by 5 bases and J by 2 bases, leaving a gap of 14 bases between them. Genomic DNA was extracted from sorted cells for sequencing of the TCRbeta CDR3 region. TCRbeta CDR3 regions were sequenced using the immunoSEQ Assay. Held by TCRdb, this immuneACCESS table contains in-frame sequences only and omits some clones. Under half of the omission traces to an unresolved V gene where checked; the cause of the rest is unknown. This sample is represented by 68,000 or so clones; around 83% of them were singletons. The ten largest clones capture more than 1.4% of the sample. Turning to this clone: Its antigen is still unknown. No base qualities exist here, and no much larger clone lies one base off it.

The study at large found these results: Low levels of normalized T-cell clonal expansion were also seen in some nonresponding patients. In partial responders in the 0.1-3.0 mg/kg groups, normalized peripheral clonal expansion was found to be among the lowest, especially among CD8+ T cells. After ivuxolimab, CD8+ T cells had more expanded clones than CD4+ T cells on average. The antigen specificity of the clonally expanded peripheral T cells was not determined. Clonal expansion of both CD4+ and CD8+ blood T cells was observed from baseline to week 6 at doses 0.1 to 3.0 mg/kg.

The trial excluded patients who had a history of autoimmune disease or were on systemic immunosuppression. Peripheral blood for TCR sequencing was drawn from every dose cohort at baseline, at cycle 4 day 1 and at cycle 7 day 1. The samples were taken from a phase I, first-in-human, multicenter, open-label dose-escalation trial of ivuxolimab. Adults with locally advanced or metastatic melanoma, renal cell carcinoma, hepatocellular carcinoma or head and neck squamous cell carcinoma were enrolled in the trial. CD4+ and CD8+ T cells were sorted separately from peripheral blood before TCR sequencing. Source: CD4+ or CD8+ T cells sorted from blood, taken in a trial of the OX40 agonist ivuxolimab. This sequence originates from an adult with an advanced solid tumor such as melanoma, head and neck, liver or kidney cancer. This receptor chain uses TRBV5-1 and TRBJ1-5; TRBD1 could be the D gene, as 6 bases match. The DNA sequence follows: TGCGCCAGCAGGCGGGGGGCGCAGGGCAATCAGCCCCAGCATTTT. Its translation reads: CASRRGAQGNQPQHF.